The 24 T cell receptor beta chains below come from one sample, sequenced in a study of cytomegalovirus exposure and HLA in healthy donors. The PCR employed 60 Vbeta primers together with 13 Jbeta primers. The assay was immunoSEQ multiplex PCR, and TCRdb's table has in-frame clones only and misses some. There are about 160,000 clones in the sample; over 70% occur only once, and around 3% lies in the top ten. Sequencing was carried out using PBMCs. Receptor source: a woman aged 45-60 years in good health and CMV-seropositive.

This clone was observed a few times. The chain employs TRBV13 and TRBJ2-1; D is ambiguous. The V end lost 5 bases, the J end lost 6 bases, and 5 bases lay between the germline ends. Germline assignment: CDR1 PRHDT and CDR2 FYEKMQ (reference sequence). The CDR3 is 11 residues long. The CDR3 nucleotides read TGTGCCAGCAGCCTATCCAATGAGCAGTTCTTC. Translated, it gives CASSLSNEQFF.

The chain has TRBV18 and TRBJ1-1; 9 bases line up with TRBD1. J lost 4 bases, V lost 6 bases, and 3 bases had no gene match. CDR1 is KGHSH, CDR2 LQKENI, per germline. This CDR3 spans 13 amino acids. CDR3 loop: CASSLQGATEAFF. CDR3 bases: TGTGCCAGCTCCCTACAGGGGGCCACTGAAGCTTTCTTT.

This clone showed up just a few times. The gene calls are TRBV6-1 and TRBJ1-5, with a tentative D call TRBD1 (5 bases). Germline-derived CDR1 and CDR2 are MNHNS and SASEGT. Trimming took off 1 base at V and 7 bases at J, with 17 bases between the two ends. CDR3 size: 16 residues. The CDR3 region has the DNA TGTGCCAGCAGTGAAGGGGTTTGGGGGGTCGGGCAGCCCCAGCATTTT. Encoded protein: CASSEGVWGVGQPQHF.

The chain combines TRBV6-6 with TRBJ2-5, with a tentative D call TRBD1 (6 bases). CDR1 and CDR2 (germline): MNHNY, SVGAGI (reference sequence). This CDR3 is 13 amino acids long. Trimming removed 7 bases from V and 5 bases from J, with 14 bases in between. The CDR3 nucleotides are TGTGCCAGCACTACAGGGTATTTGGAGACCCAGTACTTC. Translated: CASTTGYLETQYF.

The chain couples TRBV5-1 to TRBJ2-3; 12 positions agree with TRBD2. This CDR3 has 14 residues. Trimming took 4 bases from V and 14 from J; bases not matched to a gene: 11. Germline V gene data show CDR1 as SGHRS and CDR2 as YFSETQ. In nucleotides, the CDR3 is TGCGCCAGCAGCGTCTCGACTAGCGGGGGCCCCCGGTATTTT. Amino acids: CASSVSTSGGPRYF.

In this sample, this clone turned up a few times. The V call is TRBV5-1, the J call TRBJ1-2, with 7 nucleotides matching TRBD1. Germline lookup yields CDR1 SGHRS and CDR2 YFSETQ. V dropped 7 bases and J dropped 3; count of bases not matched to a gene: 0. The CDR3 has 11 residues. The CDR3 coding sequence is TGCGCCAGCGGGACAGACTATGGCTACACCTTC. Amino acid sequence: CASGTDYGYTF.

Concerning this clone: The same CDR3 arises from other DNA sequences in this sample as well. V is TRBV30 and J is TRBJ1-3, with 7 bases identical to TRBD1. With 3 bases clipped from V and 4 bases from J, the junction kept 9 bases outside the gene matches. The length of the CDR3 is 15 residues. CDR1 and CDR2 (germline): GTSNPN, SVGIG (reference sequence). CDR3 sequence: CAWSRDRSRGNTIYF. The CDR3 DNA follows: TGTGCCTGGAGCCGGGACAGATCACGGGGAAACACCATATATTTT.

The chain has TRBV9 and TRBJ1-1; TRBD1 might be the D (6 bases). CDR1 is SGDLS and CDR2 is YYNGEE in the germline V gene. This CDR3 is 14 amino acids long. V was clipped by 4 bases and J by 0 bases, with 10 bases between them. CDR3: CASSPQGLNTEAFF. For the CDR3, the DNA is TGTGCCAGCAGCCCCCAGGGGTTGAACACTGAAGCTTTCTTT.

In its sample, this clone was seen once. This rearrangement joins TRBV6-5 to TRBJ2-3; D is possibly TRBD2 (5 bases). Between the trimmed V and J ends, which lost 2 bases and 0 bases, there was a span of 12 bases. The CDR3 runs 16 residues. Germline V gives CDR1 MNHEY, CDR2 SVGAGI. CDR3 bases: TGTGCCAGCAGTTACCCTTGGGGAGCTAGCACAGATACGCAGTATTTT. This codes for CASSYPWGASTDTQYF.

This clone occurred many times. The V gene is TRBV10-3, the J gene TRBJ1-1, with D perhaps TRBD1 (5 bases). CDR3 length: 14 amino acids. Trimming shortened V by 4 bases and J by 6 bases, and 15 bases separated the two germline ends. Germline CDR1 and CDR2: ENHRY and SYGVKD. In DNA form, the CDR3 reads TGTGCCATCAGTGTTGACCCAGCCAGGGCTGAAGCTTTCTTT. It translates to CAISVDPARAEAFF.

V gene TRBV5-1 combines with J gene TRBJ2-7, with 8 bases lining up with TRBD2. The CDR3 consists of 15 residues. Germline CDR1 reads SGHRS; CDR2 reads YFSETQ. Unmatched junction bases numbered 8, after V lost 4 bases and J lost 2 bases. The CDR3 loop reads CASSKLAGGAYEQYF. The CDR3 region has the DNA TGCGCCAGCAGCAAACTGGCGGGGGGCGCCTACGAGCAGTACTTC. The whole variable domain, filled in from reference TRBV5-1 and TRBJ2-7, reads KAGVTQTPRYLIKTRGQQVTLSCSPISGHRSVSWYQQTPGQGLQFLFEYFSETQRNKGNFPGRFSGRQFSNSRSEMNVSTLELGDSALYLCASSKLAGGAYEQYFGPGTRLTVT.

This clone came up once. The chain is built from TRBV10-3 and TRBJ2-5, with 11 nucleotides matching TRBD2. CDR1 is ENHRY, CDR2 SYGVKD, per germline. With 2 bases clipped from V and 5 bases from J, the junction kept 4 bases outside the gene matches. The CDR3 is 15 residues long. CDR3 coding DNA: TGTGCCATCAGTGAGAGGGCTAGCGGGGGGGAGACCCAGTACTTC. Translation: CAISERASGGETQYF.

This sequence joins TRBV2 and TRBJ2-7; possible D gene TRBD2, 6 bases. With 11 bases removed from V and 0 bases from J, the gap between germline ends came to 14 bases. This CDR3 is 13 amino acids long. Germline V CDR1 and CDR2: SNHLY, FYNNEI. This CDR3 reads CASLRRDSYEQYF. The CDR3 bases are TGTGCCTCTCTAAGGCGGGACTCCTACGAGCAGTACTTC. Supplemented by reference TRBV2 and TRBJ2-7, the full variable domain reads EPEVTQTPSHQVTQMGQEVILRCVPISNHLYFYWYRQILGQKVEFLVSFYNNEISEKSEIFDDQFSVERPDGSNFTLKIRSTKLEDSAMYFCASLRRDSYEQYFGPGTRLTVT.

This clone has just one count. Sequence at one end of the junction differs from germline and may be a read error. Other nucleotide sequences in the sample specify the same CDR3. The J gene is TRBJ1-1, the V gene TRBV7-2; weak D call: TRBD1 (6 bases). Germline V lookup: CDR1 SGHTA, CDR2 FQGNSA. The CDR3 is made up of 13 amino acids. The CDR3 here is CASSQQGWTEAFF. CDR3 nucleotides: TGTGCCAGCAGCCAACAGGGCTGGACTGAAGCCTTCTTT.

This clone appeared a few times. V gene TRBV2 combines with J gene TRBJ1-6; 12 bases match TRBD1. The CDR3 is 17 amino acids. V trimming: 6 bases; J trimming: 3 bases; junction bases outside the gene matches: 6. CDR1 is SNHLY and CDR2 is FYNNEI in the germline V gene. CDR3 sequence (DNA): TGTGCCAGCAGGCCGGGACAGGGGGCGGACTATAATTCACCCCTCCACTTT. This translates into CASRPGQGADYNSPLHF.

The chain employs TRBV6-5 and TRBJ1-2, with TRBD1 matching over 7 bases. There are 13 residues in the CDR3. The ends lost 7 bases at V and 1 base at J; junction bases unmatched: 3. CDR1 MNHEY and CDR2 SVGAGI come from the germline V gene. CDR3 loop: CASTQGVNYGYTF. In DNA, the CDR3 is TGTGCCAGCACCCAGGGGGTTAACTATGGCTACACCTTC.

The J gene is TRBJ2-7, the V gene TRBV5-6; possible D gene TRBD1, 6 bases. There are 14 residues in the CDR3. Trimming left V 4 bases short and J 6 bases short, with 17 bases between. CDR1 and CDR2 (germline): SGHDT, YYEEEE. CDR3 loop: CASSTDSLPREQYF. The CDR3 DNA reads as TGTGCCAGCAGCACGGACAGTCTCCCCCGCGAGCAGTACTTC.

This clone appeared a single time. The rearrangement links TRBV7-8 to TRBJ1-2; D unresolved. CDR1 is SGHVS and CDR2 is FQNEAQ in the germline V gene. Trimming removed 1 base at V and 0 bases at J, with 12 bases between. This CDR3 comprises 16 residues. CDR3 in DNA: TGTGCCAGCAGCTTAGATTCCCCGCGTGCTAACTATGGCTACACCTTC. It is translated as CASSLDSPRANYGYTF.

This clone has only one observation. This chain connects TRBV11-1 to TRBJ1-6, with a possible D match to TRBD1 (6 bases). This CDR3 has 16 amino acids. Germline assignment: CDR1 SGHAT and CDR2 FQDESV (reference sequence). With 1 base removed from V and 3 bases from J, the gap between germline ends came to 10 bases. CDR3 sequence: CASSLDGGDYNSPLHF. The CDR3 DNA reads TGTGCCAGCAGCTTAGATGGGGGCGACTATAATTCACCCCTCCACTTT.

This chain connects TRBV27 to TRBJ2-2; a possible D gene is TRBD1 (6 bases). Germline assignment: CDR1 MNHEY and CDR2 SMNVEV (reference sequence). Trimming stripped 4 bases from V and 6 bases from J, with 12 bases between. This CDR3 has 14 amino acids. For the CDR3, the DNA is TGTGCCAGCAGTTCATACAGGGATTCCGGGGAGCTGTTTTTT. This translates into CASSSYRDSGELFF.

The chain uses TRBV5-1 and TRBJ2-5; 8 nucleotides line up with TRBD2. The CDR3 consists of 14 residues. With V trimmed by 0 bases and J by 5 bases, 3 bases remained unmatched. Germline V CDR1 and CDR2: SGHRS, YFSETQ. CDR3 bases: TGCGCCAGCAGCTTGGCAAGCGGGGGTGAGACCCAGTACTTC. Translation: CASSLASGGETQYF.

The table lists this clone with a few counts. The chain links TRBV6-1 to TRBJ1-5; 9 bases are a match to TRBD1. The V gene end was trimmed by 2 bases and the J gene end by 5 bases; junction bases not matched to a gene: 7. The CDR3 has 16 amino acids. The germline V gene has CDR1 MNHNS and CDR2 SASEGT. CDR3 sequence reads: CASSELGGTGYQPQHF. CDR3 DNA: TGTGCCAGCAGTGAATTGGGCGGGACAGGGTATCAGCCCCAGCATTTT.

A word on this clone: One end of the junction does not line up with germline, which may come from a read error. CDR3 sequence: CASSLAHGVEDF. Here the CDR3 DNA reads TGTGCCAGCAGCTTAGCGCACGGGGTGGAGGACTTC. This chain connects TRBV7-2 to TRBJ2-7, with a possible D match to TRBD2 (5 bases). Germline V gene data show CDR1 as SGHTA and CDR2 as FQGNSA. CDR3 size: 12 residues.

J is TRBJ1-2 and V is TRBV6-7, with 7 bases aligning to TRBD1. TRBV6-7 is assigned to the ORF class and has an uncertain function. V lost 9 bases to trimming and J lost 4 bases; unmatched junction nucleotides: 5. The CDR3 has 12 residues. Here the CDR3 reads CARTGQIYGYTF. CDR3 in DNA: TGTGCCAGGACGGGACAGATCTATGGCTACACCTTC.